This T cell receptor (beta chain) was obtained from a study of blood T cell repertoires in COVID-19. Across the whole study: There were acute and convalescent COVID-19 samples, and they came from the United States, Italy and Spain. T cells, B-cell-depleted T cells, or PBMCs supplied cDNA or gDNA.

The authors' processing: Estimation of nucleated cell counts relied on the amplification of reference gene primers. Profiled with immunoSEQ multiplex PCR; TCRdb holds only in-frame clones, not every one. That table supplies the V and J calls and clone size; D and trimming were determined from the DNA. The sample includes 130,000 or so clones, under 90% of them seen just once. This clone appeared a few times. Trimming removed 1 base from V and 5 bases from J; junction bases left unmatched: 11. This CDR3 comprises 17 residues. The V gene's germline CDR1 is SGHRS and CDR2 YFSETQ. Sequencing was carried out using peripheral blood. The rearrangement links TRBV5-1 to TRBJ1-1; 10 bases map to TRBD1. This receptor was taken from a woman aged 55-75 years with acute or convalescent COVID-19. CDR3 amino acids: CASSLTAGQGIDTEAFF. The CDR3 coding sequence is TGCGCCAGCAGCTTGACCGCGGGACAGGGGATAGATACTGAAGCTTTCTTT.